These 26 T cell receptor beta chains were all obtained from the same sample, sequenced in a study of blood T cell repertoires in COVID-19. The method was immunoSEQ multiplex PCR; TCRdb's version includes in-frame clones alone and lacks a portion of them. The sample has approximately 350,000 clones, approximately 84% seen once; the top ten hold 2.5% to 3%. Sequencing used PBMCs or T cells enriched from blood (not recorded which). These receptors came from a woman aged 25 to 39 who had recovered from COVID-19.

V usage is TRBV10-3 and J usage is TRBJ2-7; possible D gene TRBD1, 6 bases. CDR1 is ENHRY, CDR2 SYGVKD, per germline. Trimming pared 6 bases from V and 0 bases from J, leaving 12 bases between. This CDR3 is 14 amino acids long. The CDR3 DNA sequence: TGTGCCATCAGCGACAGGTCGAGCTCCTACGAGCAGTACTTC. Translated: CAISDRSSSYEQYF.

The gene calls are TRBV7-2 and TRBJ2-2; TRBD1 is a possible D gene (5 bases). CDR1 is SGHTA, CDR2 FQGNSA, per germline. V shed 5 bases and J shed 4 bases, with 17 bases lying between them. This CDR3 has 16 residues. The DNA for the CDR3 is TGTGCCAGCAGCGCCCAAGGGGCCGCGAGCACCGGGGAGCTGTTTTTT. It is translated as CASSAQGAASTGELFF.

The V and J genes are TRBV12-5 and TRBJ2-1; D might be TRBD2 (5 bases). Trimming stripped 3 bases from V and 7 bases from J, with 7 bases between. The CDR3 runs 12 residues. From germline, CDR1 is LGHNT and CDR2 FRNRAP. CDR3 in DNA: TGTGCTAGTGGTTTAGAGCGGAATGAGCAGTTCTTC. Amino acids: CASGLERNEQFF.

Note on this clone: Other DNA sequences in the sample encode the same CDR3. The V call is TRBV6-5, the J call TRBJ1-1, with D perhaps matching TRBD1 (5 bases). The CDR3 is made up of 13 amino acids. The V and J ends lost 2 bases and 2 bases respectively, with 6 bases between them. Germline V lookup: CDR1 MNHEY, CDR2 SVGAGI. The CDR3: CASSYGQNTEAFF. CDR3 nucleotide sequence: TGTGCCAGCAGTTACGGACAAAACACTGAAGCTTTCTTT.

The chain links TRBV6-5 to TRBJ1-1; tentatively, D is TRBD1 (6 bases). The germline V gene has CDR1 MNHEY and CDR2 SVGAGI. The length of the CDR3 is 11 residues. The germline V and J ends were trimmed by 7 bases and 7 bases, with 10 bases remaining between them. The CDR3 region is CASIHRDEAFF. The CDR3 DNA sequence: TGTGCCAGCATCCACAGGGATGAAGCTTTCTTT.

The V and J genes are TRBV11-2 and TRBJ2-1; 11 bases line up with TRBD2. This CDR3 has 14 residues. Losses at the gene ends were 3 bases for V and 10 bases for J; bases not matched to a gene: 5. Germline V gives CDR1 SGHAT, CDR2 FQNNGV. The DNA of the CDR3 is TGTGCCAGCAGCTTTAGCGGGGGGGCCAGGGAGCAGTTCTTC. Protein product: CASSFSGGAREQFF.

The chain carries TRBV28 and TRBJ1-1; D is possibly TRBD1 (6 bases). Germline CDR1 and CDR2: MDHEN and SYDVKM. This CDR3 has 15 residues. Trimming removed 10 bases from V and 3 bases from J, with 21 bases in between. Here the CDR3 DNA reads TGTGCCACCAAAGGGGGGGGCTCCGCGGACACTGAAGCTTTCTTT. Translation: CATKGGGSADTEAFF.

The chain employs TRBV28 and TRBJ2-3; TRBD2 agrees at 10 bases. J lost 2 bases, V lost 6 bases, and 2 bases had no gene match. Germline CDR1 is MDHEN and CDR2 is SYDVKM. The CDR3 sequence is 14 residues long. The CDR3 DNA reads as TGTGCCAGCAGCGGACTAGCGGCCACAGATACGCAGTATTTT. The encoded protein is CASSGLAATDTQYF.

This clone was recorded only once. The rearrangement joins TRBV5-4 to TRBJ2-2, with TRBD1 matching 7 bases. The CDR3 is 15 amino acids. Trimming at V came to 5 bases and at J to 1 base, leaving 5 bases not matched to a gene. Germline-derived CDR1 and CDR2 are SGHNT and YYREEE (reference sequence). The CDR3 reads CASRRQGRNTGELFF. The CDR3 DNA sequence: TGTGCCAGCAGAAGACAGGGAAGGAACACCGGGGAGCTGTTTTTT.

The CDR3 region is CASSLEGSYEQYF. In DNA form, the CDR3 reads TGTGCCAGCAGTTTGGAGGGGTCCTACGAGCAGTACTTC. The chain uses TRBV3-1 (or the pseudogene TRBV3-2) and TRBJ2-7; tentative D call: TRBD2 (6 bases). Deletions cut 6 bases from V and 1 base from J, with 10 bases between. CDR1 LGHDT and CDR2 YNNKEL come from the germline V gene (reference sequence). The CDR3 contains 13 residues.

The J gene is TRBJ2-7, the V gene TRBV9; 10 nucleotides agree with TRBD2. The trim removed 1 base at V and 5 bases at J, leaving 3 bases unmatched. CDR1 SGDLS and CDR2 YYNGEE come from the germline V gene. CDR3 length: 14 amino acids. The CDR3 DNA sequence: TGTGCCAGCAGCGTAACCGGGACTAGCGACGAGCAGTACTTC. Protein sequence: CASSVTGTSDEQYF.

The rearrangement links TRBV18 to TRBJ2-6; D not certain. Germline CDR1 is KGHSH and CDR2 is LQKENI. Trimming stripped 5 bases from V and 0 bases from J, with 8 bases between. This CDR3 comprises 15 residues. CDR3 sequence reads: CASSAGGSGANVLTF. CDR3 nucleotides: TGTGCCAGCTCAGCCGGCGGCTCTGGGGCCAACGTCCTGACTTTC.

The chain has TRBV10-1 and TRBJ1-6, with 7 bases matching TRBD1. This CDR3 is built from 13 residues. Germline CDR1 reads WNHNN; CDR2 reads SYGVQD (reference sequence). After removal of 6 bases from V and 10 bases from J, the junction contained 6 bases not matched to a gene. CDR3 nucleotides: TGCGCCAGCAGCCGGGACAGAAAATCACCCCTCCACTTT. Residues: CASSRDRKSPLHF.

V and J are TRBV2 and TRBJ2-5; D might be TRBD2 (6 bases). V lost 11 bases, J lost 3 bases, and 16 bases lay in between. The V gene's germline CDR1 is SNHLY and CDR2 FYNNEI. CDR3 length equals 13 residues. The CDR3 loop reads CAAFWGEEETQYF. In nucleotides, the CDR3 is TGTGCCGCCTTTTGGGGGGAGGAAGAGACCCAGTACTTC.

Regarding this clone: The sample carries other DNA sequences with the same CDR3. The CDR3 here is CASSPQGFSGNTIYF. CDR3 DNA: TGTGCCAGCAGCCCACAGGGCTTTTCTGGAAACACCATATATTTT. The chain combines TRBV11-2 with TRBJ1-3; the D gene is possibly TRBD1 (6 bases). The CDR3 covers 15 residues. Trimming removed 5 bases at V and 1 base at J, with 12 bases between. CDR1 is SGHAT and CDR2 is FQNNGV in the germline V gene.

The rearrangement uses TRBV28 and TRBJ2-7; the match to TRBD2 covers 9 bases. Germline V gene data show CDR1 as MDHEN and CDR2 as SYDVKM. The J segment lost 2 bases and the V segment lost 8 bases, leaving 4 bases of the junction unmatched. CDR3 length: 13 residues. CDR3 sequence: CASGPSGAYEQYF. Here the CDR3 DNA reads TGTGCCAGCGGTCCTAGCGGGGCCTACGAGCAGTACTTC.

With regard to this clone: Other DNA sequences in this sample translate to the same CDR3. The rearrangement links TRBV6-5 to TRBJ2-7; unclear D gene. The CDR3 loop spans 13 amino acids. The germline V gene has CDR1 MNHEY and CDR2 SVGAGI. V was trimmed by 3 bases and J by 2 bases, leaving 8 bases between them. The CDR3: CASSYPGTYEQYF. The CDR3 coding sequence is TGTGCCAGCAGTTATCCGGGTACCTACGAGCAGTACTTC.

The chain combines TRBV9 with TRBJ2-1, with TRBD2 matching 10 bases. With V trimmed by 3 bases and J by 0 bases, 6 bases remained unmatched. The germline gives CDR1 SGDLS, CDR2 YYNGEE. The CDR3 sequence is 17 residues long. The CDR3 DNA reads TGTGCCAGCAGCGACGCTCCTAGCGGGAGCTCCTACAATGAGCAGTTCTTC. Translating gives CASSDAPSGSSYNEQFF. Together with reference TRBV9 and TRBJ2-1, the CDR3 gives the full variable domain: DSGVTQTPKHLITATGQRVTLRCSPRSGDLSVYWYQQSLDQGLQFLIQYYNGEERAKGNILERFSAQQFPDLHSELNLSSLELGDSALYFCASSDAPSGSSYNEQFFGPGTRLTVL.

The V call is TRBV3-1 (or the pseudogene TRBV3-2), the J call TRBJ2-2; D is uncertain. Germline CDR1 is LGHDT and CDR2 is YNNKEL (reference sequence). Deletions cut 3 bases from V and 2 bases from J, with 10 bases between. The CDR3 sequence is 15 residues long. The CDR3 nucleotides are TGTGCCAGCAGCCATGGAGAAAGAAACACCGGGGAGCTGTTTTTT. Translating it yields CASSHGERNTGELFF.

This clone appeared a single time. The chain uses TRBV30 and TRBJ1-1; D ambiguous. There are 13 residues in the CDR3. V was clipped by 1 base and J by 4 bases, with 10 bases between them. Germline CDR1 reads GTSNPN; CDR2 reads SVGIG (reference sequence). The CDR3 nucleotides are TGTGCCTGGAGTGGACTAGCGGTCACTGAAGCTTTCTTT. Its protein is CAWSGLAVTEAFF.

CDR3 sequence (DNA): TGTGCCAGCAGCGTCAGGGGGCAGGGCTACGAGCAGTACTTC. This gives the protein CASSVRGQGYEQYF. The V gene is TRBV5-6, the J gene TRBJ2-7; 8 bases are a match to TRBD1. The CDR3 is made up of 14 amino acids. The V gene's germline CDR1 is SGHDT and CDR2 YYEEEE. The J segment lost 3 bases and the V segment lost 4 bases, leaving 6 bases of the junction unmatched.

V usage is TRBV5-1 and J usage is TRBJ1-1; D perhaps matches TRBD1 (5 bases). The CDR3 contains 15 residues. Germline V gene sequence: CDR1 SGHRS, CDR2 YFSETQ. The V end lost 4 bases, the J end lost 0 bases, and 13 bases lay between the germline ends. The CDR3 is CASSATGFMNTEAFF. CDR3 in DNA: TGCGCCAGCAGCGCCACAGGATTTATGAACACTGAAGCTTTCTTT.

The rearrangement joins TRBV6-5 to TRBJ2-7; D perhaps matches TRBD1 (6 bases). Between the trimmed V and J ends, which lost 8 bases and 3 bases, there was a span of 8 bases. CDR1 is MNHEY and CDR2 is SVGAGI in the germline V gene. The CDR3 consists of 11 residues. CDR3 protein: CASWDNYEQYF. In DNA form, the CDR3 reads TGTGCCAGCTGGGACAACTACGAGCAGTACTTC.

The chain joins TRBV4-1 to TRBJ1-2, with TRBD1 matching over 8 bases. The trim removed 3 bases at V and 4 bases at J, leaving 7 bases unmatched. This CDR3 has 15 residues. CDR1 is MGHRA, CDR2 YSYEKL, per germline. The CDR3 DNA reads TGCGCCAGCAGCCAGACAGGGGATTTGGCCTATGGCTACACCTTC. Protein product: CASSQTGDLAYGYTF.

The chain employs TRBV11-3 and TRBJ2-1; 12 nucleotides line up with TRBD2. The CDR3 is 17 residues long. Trimming removed 0 bases from V and 8 bases from J; junction bases left unmatched: 8. Looked up from germline, CDR1 is SGHNT and CDR2 is YENEEA. The chain's CDR3 is CASSLEWSTSGSYEQFF. Written as DNA, the CDR3 is TGTGCCAGCAGCTTAGAATGGTCGACTAGCGGGAGCTATGAGCAGTTCTTC.

The chain couples TRBV30 to TRBJ1-1; TRBD1 might be the D (5 bases). Trimming stripped 0 bases from V and 2 bases from J, with 10 bases between. The CDR3 has 14 amino acids. CDR1 is GTSNPN, CDR2 SVGIG, per germline (reference sequence). CDR3 bases: TGTGCCTGGAGTGTAGGGGTGGGTAACACTGAAGCTTTCTTT. Protein: CAWSVGVGNTEAFF.